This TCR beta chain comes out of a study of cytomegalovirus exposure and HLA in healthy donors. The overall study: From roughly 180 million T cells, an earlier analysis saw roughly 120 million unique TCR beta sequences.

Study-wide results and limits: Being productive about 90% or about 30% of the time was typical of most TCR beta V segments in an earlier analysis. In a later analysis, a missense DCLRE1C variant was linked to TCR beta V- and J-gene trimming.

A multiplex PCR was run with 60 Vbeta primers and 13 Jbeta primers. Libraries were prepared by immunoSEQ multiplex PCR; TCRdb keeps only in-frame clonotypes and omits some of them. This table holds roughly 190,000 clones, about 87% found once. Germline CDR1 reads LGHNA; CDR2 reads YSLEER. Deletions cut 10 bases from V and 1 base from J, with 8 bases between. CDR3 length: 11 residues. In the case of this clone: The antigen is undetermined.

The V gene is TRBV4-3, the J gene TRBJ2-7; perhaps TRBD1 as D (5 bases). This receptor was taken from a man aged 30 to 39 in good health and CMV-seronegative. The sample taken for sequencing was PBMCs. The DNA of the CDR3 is TGCGCCAAAAGGGGATCCTACGAGCAGTACTTC. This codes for CAKRGSYEQYF.